Sequencing of this T cell receptor (beta chain) was carried out in a study of control samples from healthy donors and cancer patients. Sequenced by immunoSEQ multiplex PCR; TCRdb stores in-frame clones only, minus some. The table has about 51,000 clones, about nine tenths seen once; the top ten hold around 1.5%. Concerning this clone itself: At the DNA level, this CDR3 is encoded by other sequences in the same sample as well.

This CDR3 is 15 amino acids long. Germline-derived CDR1 and CDR2 are MRHNA and SNTAGT. J gave up 3 bases and V 3 bases, and 2 bases lay outside the gene matches. The sample taken for sequencing was PBMCs. This sequence originates from a man aged 40-50 years with colorectal cancer. The chain joins TRBV6-4 to TRBJ2-1; 10 bases are shared with TRBD2. CDR3 sequence (DNA): TGTGCCAGCAGTGATTCTAGCGGGAGCTACAATGAGCAGTTCTTC. This encodes CASSDSSGSYNEQFF.